The clone carrying this TCR beta chain was counted a few times. What it binds is unknown. RNA transcripts served as the template for amplifying TCR beta CDR3 regions. Carried out on the TCR CDR3, a first-round RT-PCR used the HTBI primer set. One entry per CDR3 protein, called by TCRdb with MiXCR from the multiplex PCR reads. The sample lists around 200,000 distinct CDR3 sequences, around 19% occurring once. These data belong to a study of T cells in Graves' hyperthyroidism and ophthalmopathy. Broader study findings: Blood also showed most of the thyroid clonotypes that were expanded above 0.001.

Graves' hyperthyroidism without ophthalmopathy progression within 18 months was termed stable. Newly diagnosed hyperthyroidism, duration under 2 months, in patients aged 18 to 65. Pregnant or lactating patients were excluded, as were those with uncontrolled infection or other autoimmune disease. The V gene lost 8 bases and the J gene lost 8 bases, with 15 bases spanning the gap. The length of the CDR3 is 13 residues. Germline CDR1 reads MNHEY; CDR2 reads SMNVEV (reference sequence). The chain has TRBV27 and TRBJ2-2; TRBD1 might be the D (6 bases). The receptor was isolated from a man aged 35-49 years with Graves' hyperthyroidism. The sample was blood. The CDR3 nucleotides are TGTGCCAGCTCCCGCCTCAGGGGAGGGGAGCTGTTTTTT. Translating gives CASSRLRGGELFF.